This T cell receptor beta chain was obtained from a study of early T cells in non-severe SARS-CoV-2 infection. Study-wide background: Whole-blood bulk RNA, unsorted, was sequenced, and chains were unpaired.

This clonotype has at least ten counts. TCRdb reprocessed the 5' RACE reads with MiXCR, giving one entry per CDR3 protein. Here the sample spans approximately 22,000 distinct CDR3 sequences, around 5.8% being singletons. Trimming took 5 bases from V and 2 from J, leaving 7 bases between them. The CDR3 length is 13 residues. The receptor comes from an adult who was a healthcare worker with PCR-confirmed SARS-CoV-2 infection or an uninfected control (not recorded which). This chain uses TRBV12-3 or TRBV12-4 with TRBJ2-1; D is undetermined. This specimen consisted of whole blood, obtained at baseline. CDR3 residues: CASSLGTYNEQFF. The CDR3 DNA reads as TGTGCCAGCAGTCTCGGAACCTACAATGAGCAGTTCTTC.